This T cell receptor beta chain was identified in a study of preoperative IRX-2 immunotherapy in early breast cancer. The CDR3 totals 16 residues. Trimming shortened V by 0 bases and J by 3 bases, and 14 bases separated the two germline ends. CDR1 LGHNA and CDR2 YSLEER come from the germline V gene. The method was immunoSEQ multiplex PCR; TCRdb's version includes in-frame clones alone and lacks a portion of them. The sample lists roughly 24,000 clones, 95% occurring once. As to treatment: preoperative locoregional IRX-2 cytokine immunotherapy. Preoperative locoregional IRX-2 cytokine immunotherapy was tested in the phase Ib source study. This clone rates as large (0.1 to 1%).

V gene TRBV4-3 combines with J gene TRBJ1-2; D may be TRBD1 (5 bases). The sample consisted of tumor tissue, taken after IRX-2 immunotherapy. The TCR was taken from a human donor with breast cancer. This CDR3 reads CASSQEPTELDYGYTF. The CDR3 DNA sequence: TGCGCCAGCAGCCAAGAACCGACAGAGCTAGACTATGGCTACACCTTC.